This is a list of T cell receptor beta chains from one sample in a study of T-cell memory formation after mild COVID-19. TCRdb used MiXCR to reprocess the 5' RACE reads, holding one entry per CDR3 protein. The sample has a few hundred thousand distinct CDR3 sequences; around 10% are singletons. What was sequenced was PBMCs or a T cell subset sorted from them (not recorded which). The receptors derive from a man between 18 and 29 years old who had mild COVID-19 (a few samples of this study predate the infection). Cell type and time point are not known. Both conserved end residues are part of each CDR3. Each record gives: V gene, J gene, clone size, D gene, CDR3 protein, CDR3 DNA. D genes are given only for firm matches. Clone size is not always given. Where it is, it says once, few, many or a class for expanded clones.

>TRBV6-5|TRBJ1-1|few|NA
CASSPGGVEAFF
TGTGCCAGCAGCCCCGGCGGGGTAGAAGCTTTCTTT
>TRBV3-1|TRBJ2-1|NA|NA
CASSPRDVNEQFF
TGTGCCAGCAGCCCAAGGGATGTAAATGAGCAGTTCTTC
>TRBV20-1|TRBJ1-3|NA|TRBD1
CSARARNRGTGNTIYF
TGCAGTGCTAGGGCCAGGAACAGGGGGACTGGAAACACCATATATTTT
>TRBV11-2|TRBJ2-7|NA|NA
CASSRETMAIEQYF
TGTGCCAGCAGTCGGGAGACGATGGCTATCGAGCAGTACTTC
>TRBV7-9|TRBJ2-2|NA|NA
CASSLGGGSGELFF
TGTGCCAGCAGCTTAGGAGGGGGTTCCGGGGAGCTGTTTTTT
>TRBV5-5|TRBJ1-3|few|NA
CASSLMGVIGNTIYF
TGTGCCAGCAGCTTGATGGGGGTAATAGGAAACACCATATATTTT
>TRBV5-1|TRBJ2-2|few|NA
CASSLNGAPGELFF
TGCGCCAGCAGCTTGAACGGGGCACCCGGGGAGCTGTTTTTT
>TRBV5-1|TRBJ2-1|few|TRBD2
CASSPSGGALEANEQFF
TGCGCCAGCAGTCCGAGCGGGGGGGCGTTAGAAGCGAATGAGCAGTTCTTC
>TRBV28|TRBJ2-1|many|NA
CASSTGTPFYYEQFF
TGTGCCAGCAGTACCGGGACACCCTTTTACTACGAGCAGTTCTTC
>TRBV6-6|TRBJ1-2|few|NA
CASSYEDHYGYTF
TGTGCCAGCAGTTACGAGGACCACTATGGCTACACCTTC
>TRBV15|TRBJ2-2|many|NA
CATSKLGELFF
TGTGCCACCAGCAAATTAGGGGAGCTGTTTTTT
>TRBV7-9|TRBJ2-3|many|TRBD2
CASSLAWASGSTDTQYF
TGTGCCAGCAGCTTAGCGTGGGCTAGCGGCAGCACAGATACGCAGTATTTT
>TRBV13|TRBJ2-5|NA|NA
CASSPRQNLETQYF
TGTGCCAGCAGCCCCCGACAGAATTTGGAGACCCAGTACTTC
>TRBV18|TRBJ2-7|few|TRBD1
CASSPRDRAYEQYF
TGTGCCAGCTCACCCCGGGACAGAGCCTACGAGCAGTACTTC
>TRBV18|TRBJ2-3|few|NA
CASSPGGIRWTDTQYF
TGTGCCAGCTCACCCGGAGGTATTCGGTGGACAGATACGCAGTATTTT
>TRBV9|TRBJ2-5|many|TRBD1
CASSVASQGAGETQYF
TGTGCCAGCAGCGTAGCTTCCCAGGGGGCGGGGGAGACCCAGTACTTC
>TRBV28|TRBJ2-3|many|NA
CASRSVTDTQYF
TGTGCCAGCAGATCCGTGACAGATACGCAGTATTTT
>TRBV7-3|TRBJ2-1|NA|NA
CASSLSAHNEQFF
TGTGCCAGCAGCTTGTCGGCCCACAATGAGCAGTTCTTC
>TRBV6-1|TRBJ2-1|many|TRBD1
CASSGDRGWSEQFF
TGTGCCAGCAGTGGGGACAGGGGGTGGTCCGAGCAGTTCTTC
>TRBV7-2|TRBJ2-1|many|TRBD2
CASSLGLAKDEQFF
TGTGCCAGCAGCTTAGGACTAGCGAAGGATGAGCAGTTCTTC
>TRBV29-1|TRBJ1-2|NA|NA
CSVISLGENYGYTF
TGCAGCGTCATTTCTTTGGGGGAGAACTATGGCTACACCTTC
>TRBV7-2|TRBJ2-1|NA|TRBD2
CASSLRTSGRGREQFF
TGTGCCAGCAGCCTTAGGACTAGCGGGAGGGGTCGTGAGCAGTTCTTC
>TRBV6-1|TRBJ2-7|NA|TRBD2
CASSGGLAGRSSYEQYF
TGTGCCAGCAGTGGAGGACTAGCGGGGCGGAGCTCATACGAGCAGTACTTC
>TRBV7-6|TRBJ2-1|few|NA
CASSLALASNEQFF
TGTGCCAGCAGCTTAGCGCTAGCTAGCAATGAGCAGTTCTTC
>TRBV5-1|TRBJ2-2|many|NA
CASSLAVLADSGELFF
TGCGCCAGCAGCTTGGCGGTTCTTGCGGATTCCGGGGAGCTGTTTTTT
>TRBV6-5|TRBJ2-7|NA|NA
CASSYMGGGRHEQYF
TGTGCCAGCAGTTACATGGGCGGGGGCCGCCACGAGCAGTACTTC
>TRBV6-5|TRBJ2-7|many|NA
CASSRGRAYEQYF
TGTGCCAGCAGCCGGGGCCGAGCCTACGAGCAGTACTTC
>TRBV25-1|TRBJ1-2|few|NA
CASTATGVGYTF
TGTGCCAGCACAGCGACAGGTGTTGGCTACACCTTC
>TRBV2|TRBJ2-5|few|NA
CASLEFGTQYF
TGTGCCAGCCTAGAATTCGGGACCCAGTACTTC
>TRBV19|TRBJ1-1|few|NA
CASSIDIGGGEAFF
TGTGCCAGTAGTATAGATATCGGAGGAGGAGAAGCTTTCTTT
>TRBV6-2/TRBV6-3|TRBJ2-7|NA|TRBD2
CARERSWTSGTGGYEQYF
TGTGCCAGGGAGCGCTCCTGGACTAGCGGGACCGGAGGGTACGAGCAGTACTTC
>TRBV6-5|TRBJ2-3|few|TRBD2
CASWGLAGLGDTQYF
TGTGCCAGTTGGGGACTAGCGGGGCTGGGGGATACGCAGTATTTT
>TRBV4-3|TRBJ2-3|few|NA
CASSRSPGRSTDTQYF
TGCGCCAGCAGCCGGAGCCCGGGTCGGAGCACAGATACGCAGTATTTT
>TRBV10-2|TRBJ1-2|NA|NA
CASSESQGSLYGYTF
TGCGCCAGCAGTGAGTCTCAGGGCAGCCTCTATGGCTACACCTTC
>TRBV5-1|TRBJ2-3|NA|TRBD2
CASSYTSGGTDTQYF
TGCGCCAGCAGCTACACTAGCGGGGGGACAGATACGCAGTATTTT
>TRBV5-1|TRBJ1-6|few|TRBD1
CASSSGTALSPLHF
TGCGCCAGCAGCTCGGGGACAGCGCTTTCACCCCTCCACTTT
>TRBV4-2|TRBJ1-2|NA|TRBD1
CDSSQPDRVGYGYTF
TGTGACAGCAGCCAACCGGACAGGGTAGGGTATGGCTACACCTTC
>TRBV6-2/TRBV6-3|TRBJ2-5|few|TRBD2
CASTGERGLQTQYF
TGTGCCAGCACCGGCGAGCGGGGGCTTCAGACCCAGTACTTC
>TRBV9|TRBJ1-6|NA|TRBD1
CASSYHRDSENSPLHF
TGTGCCAGCAGCTATCACCGGGACAGCGAAAATTCACCCCTCCACTTT
>TRBV5-5|TRBJ1-5|few|NA
CASTPDGTNSNQPQHF
TGTGCCAGCACCCCGGACGGGACAAATAGCAATCAGCCCCAGCATTTT
>TRBV5-6|TRBJ2-3|many|NA
CASSLVSLKATDTQYF
TGTGCCAGCAGCTTGGTGAGCCTCAAAGCCACAGATACGCAGTATTTT
>TRBV7-2|TRBJ1-2|many|NA
CASSLGQRDYGYTF
TGTGCCAGCAGCTTAGGACAGCGAGACTATGGCTACACCTTC
>TRBV6-4|TRBJ2-1|NA|NA
CASSESGNGEQFF
TGTGCCAGCAGTGAGTCGGGGAACGGTGAGCAGTTCTTC
>TRBV20-1|TRBJ1-1|few|NA
CSASDPVLRGENTEAFF
TGCAGTGCTAGTGATCCTGTTCTCCGGGGCGAGAACACTGAAGCTTTCTTT
>TRBV29-1|TRBJ2-3|few|NA
CSAKPVGPDTQYF
TGCAGCGCGAAACCGGTAGGCCCAGATACGCAGTATTTT
>TRBV11-2|TRBJ2-5|NA|TRBD2
CASSLDYGGALETQYF
TGTGCCAGCAGCTTAGATTACGGGGGGGCACTAGAGACCCAGTACTTC
>TRBV28|TRBJ2-1|few|NA
CASSSPGARSEQFF
TGTGCCAGCAGTTCCCCAGGGGCGCGGAGTGAGCAGTTCTTC
>TRBV4-1|TRBJ1-6|NA|NA
CASSQEWAEGYSPLHF
TGCGCCAGCAGCCAAGAATGGGCCGAGGGTTATTCACCCCTCCACTTT
>TRBV6-6|TRBJ1-5|few|NA
CASRRVDSNQPQHF
TGTGCCAGCAGGAGGGTCGATAGCAATCAGCCCCAGCATTTT
>TRBV5-4|TRBJ1-2|many|NA
CASSSLKGTYGYTF
TGTGCCAGCAGCTCATTAAAGGGGACCTATGGCTACACCTTC
>TRBV5-5|TRBJ2-1|NA|TRBD2
CASSVGGAYRNEQFF
TGTGCCAGCAGCGTCGGGGGGGCCTATCGGAATGAGCAGTTCTTC